The 30 T cell receptor beta chains presented below share a single source sample, sequenced in a study of vaccination and CD4 T cells after COVID-19. Time point indicated: late sampling 161 to 241 days after vaccination in three convalescent patients. TCRdb processed the PCR reads anew with MiXCR; each CDR3 protein has one entry. The profile shows around 28,000 distinct CDR3 sequences, 45% to 55% of them singletons. The sequencing here drew on CD4+ T cells from blood, taken about 7 months after SARS-CoV-2 vaccination. The receptor set was obtained from a human donor who had recovered from COVID-19.

This chain connects TRBV11-3 to TRBJ1-5; 8 bases match TRBD1. With 2 bases clipped from V and 0 bases from J, the junction kept 9 bases outside the gene matches. CDR3 size: 18 residues. The germline CDR1 and CDR2 sequences are SGHNT and YENEEA. The DNA of the CDR3 is TGTGCCAGCAGCTTAACCGCGGACAGGGATTATAGCAATCAGCCCCAGCATTTT. It encodes CASSLTADRDYSNQPQHF.

The V gene is TRBV10-3, the J gene TRBJ2-1; maybe TRBD1 (6 bases). This CDR3 region has 17 residues. From germline, CDR1 is ENHRY and CDR2 SYGVKD. The V end lost 0 bases, the J end lost 0 bases, and 12 bases lay between the germline ends. CDR3 DNA sequence: TGTGCCATCAGTGAGTCGAAGGGACATAGCTCCTACAATGAGCAGTTCTTC. This sequence encodes CAISESKGHSSYNEQFF.

This sequence joins TRBV2 and TRBJ2-3; 9 bases are shared with TRBD2. The trim removed 3 bases at V and 9 bases at J, leaving 13 bases unmatched. Germline loops: CDR1 SNHLY, CDR2 FYNNEI. The CDR3 contains 16 residues. This CDR3 is CASSEALAGVGRTQYF. CDR3 bases: TGTGCCAGCAGTGAGGCCTTAGCGGGAGTTGGACGGACGCAGTATTTT.

This CDR3 reads CSARSRLAGDSNEQFF. In nucleotides, the CDR3 is TGCAGTGCTAGAAGTCGACTAGCGGGAGACTCCAATGAGCAGTTCTTC. The genes are TRBV20-1 and TRBJ2-1, with 12 bases aligning to TRBD2. Germline CDR1 DFQATT, CDR2 SNEGSKA (reference sequence). The CDR3 extends over 16 amino acids. The V and J ends lost 2 bases and 6 bases, in that order; junction bases with no gene match: 8.

The chain has TRBV7-2 and TRBJ1-6; no firm D call. With 5 bases removed from V and 9 bases from J, the gap between germline ends came to 8 bases. This CDR3 contains 12 residues. The germline V gene encodes CDR1 SGHTA and CDR2 FQGNSA. In DNA form, the CDR3 reads TGTGCCAGCAGCATAGAGTTTTCACCCCTCCACTTT. It encodes CASSIEFSPLHF.

The chain employs TRBV6-1 and TRBJ2-3; D remains ambiguous. There are 15 residues in the CDR3. Germline-derived CDR1 and CDR2 are MNHNS and SASEGT. V lost 6 bases to trimming and J lost 4 bases, with 17 bases between them. The CDR3 region has the DNA TGTGCCAGCAGCCTCAGCCGGCCTCCCCCAGATACGCAGTATTTT. Its translation: CASSLSRPPPDTQYF.

This chain uses TRBV28 with TRBJ1-1, with D unresolved. V was trimmed by 3 bases and J by 7 bases, leaving 15 bases between them. This CDR3 contains 14 residues. The germline V gene has CDR1 MDHEN and CDR2 SYDVKM. The chain's CDR3 is CASSFGVRGVEAFF. The CDR3 nucleotides read TGTGCCAGCAGTTTTGGAGTTCGTGGGGTTGAAGCTTTCTTT.

This chain joins TRBV6-4 and TRBJ2-3; maybe TRBD2 (6 bases). The CDR3 contains 13 residues. Trimming took 4 bases from V and 2 from J, leaving 7 bases between them. CDR1 is MRHNA, CDR2 SNTAGT, per germline. The chain's CDR3 is CASSAGDTDTQYF. The CDR3 DNA reads TGTGCCAGCAGTGCGGGAGACACAGATACGCAGTATTTT.

The chain couples TRBV20-1 to TRBJ1-3; 7 bases map to TRBD1. Germline lookup yields CDR1 DFQATT and CDR2 SNEGSKA (reference sequence). The CDR3 runs 11 residues. The CDR3 here is CGGTDGNTIYF. The CDR3 DNA reads TGCGGGGGGACAGATGGAAACACCATATATTTT.

This clonotype was seen a handful of times. The chain uses TRBV6-1 and TRBJ2-5, with D tentatively TRBD1 (6 bases). The CDR3 sequence is 15 residues long. V dropped 10 bases and J dropped 2 bases, with 20 bases sitting between them. Germline CDR1 reads MNHNS; CDR2 reads SASEGT. The CDR3 loop reads CATTTTGRGQETQYF. CDR3 bases: TGTGCCACCACAACTACAGGGAGAGGGCAAGAGACCCAGTACTTC.

The V call is TRBV15, the J call TRBJ2-5, with D possibly TRBD2 on 5 matching bases. Trimming shortened V by 0 bases and J by 5 bases, and 22 bases separated the two germline ends. Per germline, CDR1 LNHNV and CDR2 YYDKDF (reference sequence). There are 18 residues in the CDR3. CDR3 in amino acids: CATSRDSGTDEGLETQYF. In nucleotides, the CDR3 is TGTGCCACCAGCAGAGATTCGGGAACAGACGAGGGTTTGGAGACCCAGTACTTC.

The chain is built from TRBV10-3 and TRBJ2-5; D may be TRBD1 or TRBD2 (6 bases each). Germline V gene data show CDR1 as ENHRY and CDR2 as SYGVKD. This CDR3 contains 18 residues. The ends were cut back, 0 bases at V and 1 base at J, with 18 bases in the middle. CDR3 residues: CAISESRGLGIIQETQYF. Here the CDR3 DNA reads TGTGCCATCAGTGAGTCCAGGGGACTGGGAATCATCCAAGAGACCCAGTACTTC.

This clonotype appeared a few times. The chain is built from TRBV10-1 and TRBJ2-7; 7 bases match TRBD1. Germline trimming cut 10 bases from V and 1 base from J; bases unmatched to any gene: 16. Germline assignment: CDR1 WNHNN and CDR2 SYGVQD (reference sequence). CDR3 length: 16 amino acids. The CDR3 sequence is CAKEFNPDRSSYEQYF. The DNA of the CDR3 is TGCGCCAAGGAATTTAACCCGGACAGGTCGTCCTACGAGCAGTACTTC.

The chain uses TRBV18 and TRBJ1-5; no reliable D call. The CDR3 length is 14 residues. Germline V lookup: CDR1 KGHSH, CDR2 LQKENI. Between the trimmed V and J ends, which lost 3 bases and 3 bases, there was a span of 9 bases. CDR3 region: CASSPYQYNQPQHF. In nucleotides, the CDR3 is TGTGCCAGCTCACCCTACCAGTACAATCAGCCCCAGCATTTT.

The chain joins TRBV4-1 to TRBJ1-5; no reliable D call. Germline CDR1 and CDR2: MGHRA and YSYEKL. The V gene lost 5 bases and the J gene lost 6 bases, with 17 bases spanning the gap. The CDR3 contains 15 residues. The CDR3: CASSNDPREGQPQHF. The CDR3 nucleotides read TGCGCCAGCAGCAACGACCCAAGGGAGGGTCAGCCCCAGCATTTT.

This clonotype appeared a single time. The chain combines TRBV30 with TRBJ2-7; D remains ambiguous. Trimming stripped 3 bases from V and 3 bases from J, with 12 bases between. The CDR3 consists of 13 residues. CDR1 GTSNPN and CDR2 SVGIG come from the germline V gene (reference sequence). The CDR3 nucleotides are TGTGCCTGGAGGCCGAACTCGTTCTACGAGCAGTACTTC. Amino acids: CAWRPNSFYEQYF.

In nucleotides, the CDR3 is TGCAGTGCAGGGACTAGCGGGAGGTTTAATATAAATGAGCAGTTCTTC. Translated, it gives CSAGTSGRFNINEQFF. The chain recombines TRBV20-1 with TRBJ2-1, with 15 positions matching TRBD2. Germline assignment: CDR1 DFQATT and CDR2 SNEGSKA (reference sequence). The CDR3 length is 16 residues. V dropped 6 bases and J dropped 7; count of bases not matched to a gene: 10.

The chain combines TRBV6-1 with TRBJ2-1; D gene ambiguous. The V gene lost 2 bases and the J gene lost 0 bases, with 20 bases spanning the gap. Germline CDR1 is MNHNS and CDR2 is SASEGT. CDR3 size: 19 residues. The CDR3 sequence: CASSELPPSGGSSYNEQFF. CDR3 bases: TGTGCCAGCAGTGAACTCCCCCCCTCGGGCGGCAGCTCCTACAATGAGCAGTTCTTC.

The CDR3 protein is CASSWDRGDTEAFF. The CDR3 DNA reads TGTGCCAGCAGTTGGGACAGGGGAGACACTGAAGCTTTCTTT. The V and J genes are TRBV6-5 and TRBJ1-1; 10 nucleotides match TRBD1. Germline-derived CDR1 and CDR2 are MNHEY and SVGAGI. The CDR3 has 14 residues. Trimming cost V 4 bases and J 3 bases; bases outside gene matches: 2.

The V gene is TRBV11-2, the J gene TRBJ1-5; no clear D. The CDR3 contains 13 residues. CDR1 SGHAT and CDR2 FQNNGV come from the germline V gene. Trimming left V 2 bases short and J 1 base short, with 3 bases between. Here the CDR3 reads CASSLSSNQPQHF. The DNA of the CDR3 is TGTGCCAGCAGCTTATCAAGCAATCAGCCCCAGCATTTT.

This chain uses TRBV7-3 with TRBJ1-1, with D uncertain. Germline loops: CDR1 SGHTA, CDR2 FQGTGA. The CDR3 sequence is 13 residues long. The V gene lost 6 bases and the J gene lost 1 base, with 9 bases spanning the gap. The DNA of the CDR3 is TGTGCCAGCAGGTTACAGCCGAACACTGAAGCTTTCTTT. Protein: CASRLQPNTEAFF.

V is TRBV7-2 and J is TRBJ2-1; D unclear. The germline V gene has CDR1 SGHTA and CDR2 FQGNSA. The CDR3 contains 16 residues. V dropped 1 base and J dropped 0 bases, with 10 bases sitting between them. The CDR3 is CASSLGVRGSYNEQFF. For the CDR3, the DNA is TGTGCCAGCAGCTTAGGTGTACGAGGCTCCTACAATGAGCAGTTCTTC.

The chain links TRBV5-1 to TRBJ1-2, with D unresolved. Germline lookup yields CDR1 SGHRS and CDR2 YFSETQ. The V end lost 4 bases, the J end lost 7 bases, and 23 bases lay between the germline ends. This CDR3 has 16 amino acids. As DNA, the CDR3 is TGCGCCAGCAGCGGGGATCAAAGCGGTCTCGACTCTGGCTACACCTTC. It is translated as CASSGDQSGLDSGYTF.

In this sample, this clonotype turned up a few times. This sequence joins TRBV1 and TRBJ1-4; the table's D call of TRBD1 was not tested on the DNA. TRBV1 is marked as a pseudogene. The CDR3 runs 15 residues. The CDR3 spells CTSSQIDRGNEKLFF. The CDR3 nucleotides read TGCACCAGCAGCCAAATCGACAGGGGGAATGAAAAACTGTTTTTT.

There are a few counts of this clonotype. V and J are TRBV6-5 and TRBJ2-1, with a weak D call TRBD1 (7 bases). The CDR3 is 17 amino acids. In germline, CDR1 is MNHEY, CDR2 SVGAGI. V gave up 4 bases and J gave up 0 bases, with 16 bases separating them. CDR3 sequence (DNA): TGTGCCAGCAGTTTTGGACAGGTCGGGAGCTCCTACAATGAGCAGTTCTTC. Its translation is CASSFGQVGSSYNEQFF.

This clonotype was seen a few times. This rearrangement joins TRBV15 to TRBJ1-1, with D possibly being TRBD1 (5 bases). V dropped 6 bases and J dropped 1 base, with 9 bases sitting between them. The CDR3 consists of 13 residues. The germline V gene encodes CDR1 LNHNV and CDR2 YYDKDF (reference sequence). CDR3 amino acids: CATSLDRNTEAFF. CDR3 sequence (DNA): TGTGCCACCAGTCTTGACAGGAACACTGAAGCTTTCTTT.

The V call is TRBV2, the J call TRBJ1-2, with D maybe TRBD1 (6 bases). This CDR3 is built from 15 residues. Germline lookup yields CDR1 SNHLY and CDR2 FYNNEI. The V and J ends lost 2 bases and 4 bases respectively, with 14 bases between them. This CDR3 is CASSELDSAGYGYTF. In DNA, the CDR3 is TGTGCCAGCAGTGAATTGGACAGTGCGGGCTATGGCTACACCTTC.

The rearrangement uses TRBV5-1 and TRBJ2-5, with D perhaps assigned TRBD1 or TRBD2 (5 bases each). This CDR3 region has 11 residues. The germline gives CDR1 SGHRS, CDR2 YFSETQ. Between the trimmed V and J ends, which lost 4 bases and 5 bases, there was a span of 6 bases. The CDR3 protein is CASSGGETQYF. As DNA, the CDR3 is TGCGCCAGCAGCGGGGGTGAGACCCAGTACTTC.

The rearrangement uses TRBV6-4 and TRBJ2-2; D ambiguous. Trimming stripped 6 bases from V and 5 bases from J, with 10 bases between. This CDR3 has 13 residues. CDR1 and CDR2 (germline): MRHNA, SNTAGT. CDR3 sequence: CASSPTETGELFF. The CDR3 DNA follows: TGTGCCAGCAGCCCTACGGAAACCGGGGAGCTGTTTTTT.

This clonotype has only a few counts. This chain uses TRBV27 with TRBJ2-7; 7 bases match TRBD1. Germline V CDR1 and CDR2: MNHEY, SMNVEV (reference sequence). The CDR3 consists of 14 residues. J lost 5 bases, V lost 2 bases, and 6 bases had no gene match. The CDR3 here is CASSLGTVSDEQYF. Written as DNA, the CDR3 is TGTGCCAGCAGTTTAGGGACAGTAAGTGACGAGCAGTACTTC.